This T cell receptor (beta chain) was obtained from a study of T cell responses to AZD1222 COVID-19 vaccine. Points from the study as a whole: After two AZD1222 doses, spike-specific TCR breadth and depth rose versus day 0. The study found vaccine-associated CD4 TCRs spanning spike, dominant at 160-218 and 743-854. The sample set comprised mostly white British donors with more females, and clonal diversity was possibly underestimated.

Second doses that came at about 4 or about 12 weeks were put together. Clones were read by immunoSEQ multiplex PCR, and TCRdb kept only the in-frame ones, dropping some. The sample lists almost 95,000 clones; 85% were seen once. In regard to this clone: As yet, its antigen is unknown.

Per germline, CDR1 MNHEY and CDR2 SMNVEV (reference sequence). The length of the CDR3 is 12 residues. The V gene lost 3 bases and the J gene lost 7 bases, with 9 bases spanning the gap. The receptor was isolated from an adult who received the AZD1222 COVID-19 vaccine. The gene calls are TRBV27 and TRBJ2-5; maybe TRBD1 (5 bases). Material: peripheral blood, obtained 28 days after the second AZD1222 dose. This CDR3 is CASSLGQGTQYF. CDR3 DNA sequence: TGTGCCAGCAGTTTGGGGCAGGGGACCCAGTACTTC.